Shown below are 10 T cell receptor delta chains from a single sample sequenced in a study of γδ T cells in repeated Plasmodium falciparum infection. TCRdb re-identified clones in the multiplex PCR reads via CATT. The data show 85,000 to 95,000 delta-chain clones, more than 1.4% seen once. Gammadelta T cells were flow-sorted from PBMC into Vgamma9/Vdelta2+ and Vdelta2-negative populations for bulk analysis. The specimen sequenced was gamma-delta T cells from blood. The origin of the receptors is a pool of human donors (malaria-infected and uninfected, not separated).

In its sample, this clone is medium-sized. The sample contains more than one DNA sequence encoding this CDR3. This chain uses TRDV1 with TRDJ1, with TRDD3 matching over 8 bases. The CDR3 has 18 residues. Unmatched junction bases numbered 11, after V lost 2 bases and J lost 0 bases. CDR1 and CDR2 (germline): TSWWSYY, QGS. The CDR3 sequence: CALGEIYTGGMYTDKLIF. For the CDR3, the DNA is TGTGCTCTTGGGGAAATATACACTGGGGGTATGTACACCGATAAACTCATCTTT.

To note about this clone: The protein given by TCRdb reflects a much larger clone and differs at residue 8 from this DNA's translation, likely from a read error; the protein shown is the DNA's translation. V gene TRDV3 combines with J gene TRDJ1; a weak D match, TRDD3 (5 bases). Germline matching of the DNA provided the J gene here, since TCRdb leaves it blank. The germline V gene has CDR1 TVYSNPD and CDR2 GDNSRS (reference sequence). With 1 base removed from V and 5 bases from J, the gap between germline ends came to 20 bases. The CDR3 is 15 amino acids. Written as DNA, the CDR3 is TGTGCCTTTAAGAGGTTTCTGACGTACTGGGATAAACTCATCTTT. Translating gives CAFKRFLTYWDKLIF.

This clone was seen ten or more times. The rearrangement links TRDV1 to TRDJ3; 11 nucleotides line up with TRDD3. The V gene end was trimmed by 1 base and the J gene end by 2 bases; junction bases not matched to a gene: 7. This CDR3 is built from 20 residues. Per germline, CDR1 TSWWSYY and CDR2 QGS. Written as DNA, the CDR3 is TGTGCTCTTGGGGAACGTCCCTGGGGGATACTGCCCTGGGACACCCGACAGATGTTTTTC. Translation gives CALGERPWGILPWDTRQMFF.

With respect to this clone: The TCRdb record carries a much larger clone's protein, which differs from this DNA's translation at residue 7; a read error is the likely cause, and the protein listed here is the DNA translation. The V and J genes are TRDV2 and TRDJ1; 10 bases line up with TRDD3. TCRdb offers no J gene call, so here the DNA was matched to germline to obtain one. This CDR3 spans 17 amino acids. The germline V gene has CDR1 GEAIGNYY and CDR2 EKD. V lost 2 bases and J lost 1; bases outside the gene matches: 9. CDR3 region: CACDSLRGDTGTDKLIF. In nucleotides, the CDR3 is TGTGCCTGTGACAGCCTACGGGGGGATACGGGCACCGATAAACTCATCTTT.

The table lists this clone with many counts. This may be a read error: a much more frequent sequence differs by one nucleotide. The chain employs TRDV2 and TRDJ1; the match to TRDD3 covers 11 bases. J gave up 1 base and V 0 bases, and 27 bases lay outside the gene matches. Germline assignment: CDR1 GEAIGNYY and CDR2 EKD. CDR3 length: 24 residues. The CDR3 reads CACDTVGSNRGRHWGIGSTDKLIF. The CDR3 DNA reads as TGTGCCTGTGACACCGTCGGGTCTAACCGAGGACGGCACTGGGGGATAGGGTCCACCGATAAACTCATCTTT.

This clone came up a few times. This likely came from a read error, as a far larger clone is one base away. Other DNA sequences from this sample encode an identical CDR3 as well. In DNA form, the CDR3 reads TGTGCTCTTGGGGAAAAGGTCCTACGTGCGTTTGAGTTCTGGGGATACTGTTCGGATAAACTCATCTTT. It translates to CALGEKVLRAFEFWGYCSDKLIF. The rearrangement joins TRDV1 to TRDJ1; 8 bases map to TRDD3. TCRdb lists no J gene, so it was determined here by aligning the DNA to germline. The trim removed 2 bases at V and 5 bases at J, leaving 31 bases unmatched. The germline V gene has CDR1 TSWWSYY and CDR2 QGS. The CDR3 is 23 amino acids.

This clone was picked up a small number of times. A far larger clone is a single base away, which makes a read error likely. This specimen includes other DNA sequences encoding the same CDR3. The chain is built from TRDV1 and TRDJ1; possible D gene TRDD3, 5 bases. TCRdb gives no J gene; it was assigned here by matching the DNA to germline. Germline CDR1 reads TSWWSYY; CDR2 reads QGS. This CDR3 spans 17 amino acids. The CDR3 nucleotides read TGTGCCCTTGGGGAACTCACAGCTCCTCTCTGTGCCGATAAACTCATCTTT. Residues: CALGELTAPLCADKLIF.

This clone has ten or more counts. The protein that TCRdb holds for this DNA derives from a much larger clone and differs from the translated DNA at residue 15, which likely indicates a read error; the protein shown here is translated from the DNA. This chain joins TRDV1 and TRDJ1, with TRDD3 identical over 9 bases. The J segment lost 0 bases and the V segment lost 1 base, leaving 18 bases of the junction unmatched. The CDR3 consists of 21 residues. Germline V gene data show CDR1 as TSWWSYY and CDR2 as QGS. This chain's CDR3 is CALGEPSAHPYWGTHTDKLIF. In DNA form, the CDR3 reads TGTGCTCTTGGGGAACCCTCTGCCCACCCGTACTGGGGGACTCACACCGATAAACTCATCTTT.

In this sample, this clone turned up a few times. Given a far larger clone just one base away, this is likely a sequencing read error. This sample also contains other DNA sequences that code for the same CDR3. The chain's CDR3 is CALGDPPEGWGIVSIPLTAQLFF. CDR3 coding DNA: TGTGCTCTTGGGGATCCCCCGGAAGGTTGGGGGATTGTGTCTATCCCTTTGACGGCACAACTCTTCTTT. The V gene is TRDV1, the J gene TRDJ2; 8 bases are a match to TRDD3. TCRdb is silent on the J gene; assignment here came from matching the DNA to germline. Germline-derived CDR1 and CDR2 are TSWWSYY and QGS. The CDR3 runs 23 residues.

About this clone: The protein recorded in TCRdb matches a much larger clone and deviates from this DNA's translation at residue 13, suggesting a read error; the protein here is obtained by translating the DNA. There is no J gene call, but TRDV2 is given as the V gene; whether TRDD3, the table's D call, matches the DNA was not checked. CDR1 GEAIGNYY and CDR2 EKD come from the germline V gene. This CDR3 region has 15 residues. CDR3 residues: CACDTGDAYTDKPIF. The DNA for the CDR3 is TGTGCCTGTGACACCGGGGATGCGTACACCGATAAACCCATCTTT.